This T cell receptor beta chain is drawn from a study of blood T cell repertoires in COVID-19. This clone was picked up one time. The junction had 9 bases not matched to a gene; V was cut back by 6 bases and J by 2 bases. The CDR3 length is 17 residues. From germline, CDR1 is LNHDA and CDR2 SQIVND (reference sequence). Measured with immunoSEQ multiplex PCR; TCRdb has only the in-frame clones, and not every one. The sample includes roughly 260,000 clones, 83% of them seen just once. V is TRBV19 and J is TRBJ2-7; TRBD2 aligns across 14 bases. The TCR was taken from a woman in her 40s who had been exposed to COVID-19. The specimen was PBMCs or T cells enriched from blood (not recorded which). The CDR3, as DNA: TGTGCCAGTAGCACGACTAGCGGGGGGGCATCCGCCTACGAGCAGTACTTC. This encodes CASSTTSGGASAYEQYF.